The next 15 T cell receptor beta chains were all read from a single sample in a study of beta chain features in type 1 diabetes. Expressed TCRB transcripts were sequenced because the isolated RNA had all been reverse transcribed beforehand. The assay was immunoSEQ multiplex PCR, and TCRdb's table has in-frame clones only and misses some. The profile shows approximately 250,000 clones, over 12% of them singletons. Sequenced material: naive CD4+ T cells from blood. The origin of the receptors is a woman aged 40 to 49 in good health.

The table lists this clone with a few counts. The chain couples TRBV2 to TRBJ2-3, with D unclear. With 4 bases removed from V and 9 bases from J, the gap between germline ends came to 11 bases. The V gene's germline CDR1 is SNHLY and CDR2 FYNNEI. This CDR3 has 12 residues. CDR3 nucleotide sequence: TGTGCCAGCAGTGGGTCGCGCCGGACGCAGTATTTT. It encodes CASSGSRRTQYF.

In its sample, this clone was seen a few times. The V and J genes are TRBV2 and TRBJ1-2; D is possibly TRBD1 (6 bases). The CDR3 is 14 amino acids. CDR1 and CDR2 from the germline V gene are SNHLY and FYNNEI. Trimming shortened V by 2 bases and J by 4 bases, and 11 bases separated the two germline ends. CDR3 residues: CASSESRGFYGYTF. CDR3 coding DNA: TGTGCCAGCAGTGAATCGAGGGGGTTCTATGGCTACACCTTC.

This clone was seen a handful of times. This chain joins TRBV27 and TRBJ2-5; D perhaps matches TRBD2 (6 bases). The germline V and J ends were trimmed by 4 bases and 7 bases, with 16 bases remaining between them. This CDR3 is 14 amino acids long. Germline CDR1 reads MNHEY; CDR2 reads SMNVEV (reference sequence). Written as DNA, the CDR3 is TGTGCCAGCAGTTCCTCGCCTCCCGGGGGGACCCAGTACTTC. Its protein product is CASSSSPPGGTQYF.

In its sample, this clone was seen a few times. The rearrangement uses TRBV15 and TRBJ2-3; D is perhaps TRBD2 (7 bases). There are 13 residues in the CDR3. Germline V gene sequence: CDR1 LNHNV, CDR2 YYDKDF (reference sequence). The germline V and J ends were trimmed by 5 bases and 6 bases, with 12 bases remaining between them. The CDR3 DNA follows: TGTGCCACCAGCGGGGGGGCTGTTGATACGCAGTATTTT. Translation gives CATSGGAVDTQYF.

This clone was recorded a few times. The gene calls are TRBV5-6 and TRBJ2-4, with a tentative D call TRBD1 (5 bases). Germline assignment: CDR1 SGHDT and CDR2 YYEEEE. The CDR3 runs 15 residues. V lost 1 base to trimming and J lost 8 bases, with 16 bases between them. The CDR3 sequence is CASSLPAGRSDIQYF. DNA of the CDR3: TGTGCCAGCAGCTTGCCGGCAGGGCGATCCGACATTCAGTACTTC.

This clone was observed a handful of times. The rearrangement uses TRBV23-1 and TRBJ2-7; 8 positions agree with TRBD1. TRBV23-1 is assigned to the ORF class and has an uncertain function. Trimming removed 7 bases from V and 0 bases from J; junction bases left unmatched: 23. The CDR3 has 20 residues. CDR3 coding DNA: TGCGCCAGCATCAAAAAACATAACTCGAAGGGACAGGCATGCTCCTACGAGCAGTACTTC. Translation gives CASIKKHNSKGQACSYEQYF.

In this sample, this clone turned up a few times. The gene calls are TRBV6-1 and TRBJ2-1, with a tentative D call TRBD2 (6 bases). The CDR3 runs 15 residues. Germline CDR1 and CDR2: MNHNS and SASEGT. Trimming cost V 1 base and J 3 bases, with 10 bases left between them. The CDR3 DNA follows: TGTGCCAGCAGTGAAGAGGGACTTAACTACAATGAGCAGTTCTTC. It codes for CASSEEGLNYNEQFF.

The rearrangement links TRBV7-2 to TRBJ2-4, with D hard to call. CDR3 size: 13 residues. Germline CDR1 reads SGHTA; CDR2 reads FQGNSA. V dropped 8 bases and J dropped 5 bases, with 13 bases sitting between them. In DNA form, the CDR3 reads TGTGCCAGCTCTGGTAGCCACGAAAACATTCAGTACTTC. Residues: CASSGSHENIQYF.

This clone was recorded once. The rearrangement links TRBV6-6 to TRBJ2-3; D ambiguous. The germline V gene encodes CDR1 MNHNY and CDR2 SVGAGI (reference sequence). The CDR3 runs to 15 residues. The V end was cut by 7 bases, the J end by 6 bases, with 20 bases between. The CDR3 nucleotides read TGTGCCAGCACCCTTCGGCGGCAGCAGTCGGATACGCAGTATTTT. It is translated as CASTLRRQQSDTQYF.

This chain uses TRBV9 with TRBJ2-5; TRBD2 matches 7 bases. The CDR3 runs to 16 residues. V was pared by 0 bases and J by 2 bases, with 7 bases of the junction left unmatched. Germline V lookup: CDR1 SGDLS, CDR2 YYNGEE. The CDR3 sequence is CASSVATASGQETQYF. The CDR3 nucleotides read TGTGCCAGCAGCGTAGCTACTGCTAGCGGACAAGAGACCCAGTACTTC.

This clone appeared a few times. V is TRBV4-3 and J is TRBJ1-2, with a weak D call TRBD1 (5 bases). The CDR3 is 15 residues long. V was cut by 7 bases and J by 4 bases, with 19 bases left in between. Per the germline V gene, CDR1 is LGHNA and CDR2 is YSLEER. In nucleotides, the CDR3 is TGCGCCAGCAACCCAAGAGTCAGGGAATTCTATGGCTACACCTTC. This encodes CASNPRVREFYGYTF.

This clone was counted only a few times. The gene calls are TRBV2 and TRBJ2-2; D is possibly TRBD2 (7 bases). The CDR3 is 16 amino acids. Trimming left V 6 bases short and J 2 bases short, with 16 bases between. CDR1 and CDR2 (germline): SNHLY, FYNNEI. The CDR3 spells CASSLTSGGNTGELFF. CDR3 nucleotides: TGTGCCAGCAGCTTGACTTCGGGGGGCAACACCGGGGAGCTGTTTTTT.

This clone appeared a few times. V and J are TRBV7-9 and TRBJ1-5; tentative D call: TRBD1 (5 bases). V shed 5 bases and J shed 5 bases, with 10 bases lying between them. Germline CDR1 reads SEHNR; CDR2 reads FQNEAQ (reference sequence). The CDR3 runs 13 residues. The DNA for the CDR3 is TGTGCCAGCAGCCCCCCGGGGGATCAGCCCCAGCATTTT. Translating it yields CASSPPGDQPQHF.

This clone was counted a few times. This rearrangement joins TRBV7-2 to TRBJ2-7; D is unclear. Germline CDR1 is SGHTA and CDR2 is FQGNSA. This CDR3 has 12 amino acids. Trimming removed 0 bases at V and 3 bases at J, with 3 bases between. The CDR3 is CASSLAFYEQYF. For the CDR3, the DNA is TGTGCCAGCAGCTTAGCCTTCTACGAGCAGTACTTC.

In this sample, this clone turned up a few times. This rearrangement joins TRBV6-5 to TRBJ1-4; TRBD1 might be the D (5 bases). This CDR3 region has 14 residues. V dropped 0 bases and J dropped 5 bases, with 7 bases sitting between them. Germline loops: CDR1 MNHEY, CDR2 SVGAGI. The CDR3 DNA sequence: TGTGCCAGCAGTTACTCGACAGTGAATGAAAAACTGTTTTTT. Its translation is CASSYSTVNEKLFF.